This TCR beta chain emerged from a study of T cell responses to AZD1222 COVID-19 vaccine. The CDR3 extends over 17 amino acids. V was cut by 3 bases and J by 0 bases, with 15 bases left in between. Germline CDR1 and CDR2: SGHRS and YFSETQ. Produced via immunoSEQ multiplex PCR; TCRdb's table is partial and in-frame only. The sample yields more than 75,000 clones, about 88% seen once. Overall study findings and caveats: Baseline antibody screening turned up just a handful of seropositive AZD1222 recipients.

With respect to this clone: Its cognate antigen is unknown.

The TCR sequence derives from an adult in good health. The input for sequencing was peripheral blood, taken on day 0 of AZD1222 vaccination. The gene calls are TRBV5-1 and TRBJ2-2; perhaps D is TRBD1 or TRBD2 (5 bases each). The CDR3 DNA reads TGCGCCAGCAGCTGGCCGGTGGGACGAGCGAACACCGGGGAGCTGTTTTTT. Its translation is CASSWPVGRANTGELFF.